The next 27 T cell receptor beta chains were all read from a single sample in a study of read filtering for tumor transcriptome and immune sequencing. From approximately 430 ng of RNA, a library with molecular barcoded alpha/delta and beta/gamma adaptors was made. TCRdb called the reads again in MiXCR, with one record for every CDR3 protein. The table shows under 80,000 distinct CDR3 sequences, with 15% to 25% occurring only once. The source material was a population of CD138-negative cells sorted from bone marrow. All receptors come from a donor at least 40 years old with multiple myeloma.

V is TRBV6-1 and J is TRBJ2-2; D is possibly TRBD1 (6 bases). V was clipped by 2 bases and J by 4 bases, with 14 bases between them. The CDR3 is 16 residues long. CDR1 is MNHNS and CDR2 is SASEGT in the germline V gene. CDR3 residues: CASSETGTRTTGELFF. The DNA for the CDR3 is TGTGCCAGCAGTGAAACCGGGACAAGGACCACCGGGGAGCTGTTTTTT.

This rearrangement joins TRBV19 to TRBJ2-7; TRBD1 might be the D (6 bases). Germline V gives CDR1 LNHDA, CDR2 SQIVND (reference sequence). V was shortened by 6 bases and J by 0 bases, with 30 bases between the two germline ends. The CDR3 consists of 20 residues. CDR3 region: CASRPRHTGNTGQSSYEQYF. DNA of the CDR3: TGTGCCAGTAGGCCACGGCACACAGGGAATACCGGTCAAAGCTCCTACGAGCAGTACTTC.

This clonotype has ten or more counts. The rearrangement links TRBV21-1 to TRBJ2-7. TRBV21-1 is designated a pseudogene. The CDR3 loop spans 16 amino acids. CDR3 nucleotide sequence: TGTGCCAGCAGCATTAGGCAGCCACGAAGCTCCTACGAGCAGTACTTC. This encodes CASSIRQPRSSYEQYF.

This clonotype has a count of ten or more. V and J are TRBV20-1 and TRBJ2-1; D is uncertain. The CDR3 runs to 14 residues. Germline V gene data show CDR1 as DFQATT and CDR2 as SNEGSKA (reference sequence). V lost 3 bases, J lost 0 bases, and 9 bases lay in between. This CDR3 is CSARAVSSYNEQFF. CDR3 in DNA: TGCAGTGCTAGGGCGGTTAGCTCCTACAATGAGCAGTTCTTC.

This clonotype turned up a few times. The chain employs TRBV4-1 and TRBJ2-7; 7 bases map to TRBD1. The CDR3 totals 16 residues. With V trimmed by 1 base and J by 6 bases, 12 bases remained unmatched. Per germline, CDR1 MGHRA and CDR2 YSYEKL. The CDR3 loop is CASSQGPGQIPGEQYF. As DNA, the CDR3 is TGCGCCAGCAGCCAAGGTCCGGGACAGATTCCCGGCGAGCAGTACTTC.

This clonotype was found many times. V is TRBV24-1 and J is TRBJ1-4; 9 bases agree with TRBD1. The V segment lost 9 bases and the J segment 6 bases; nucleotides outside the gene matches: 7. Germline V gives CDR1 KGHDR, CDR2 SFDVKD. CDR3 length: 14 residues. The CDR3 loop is CATAPGQGYEKLFF. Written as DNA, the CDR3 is TGTGCCACCGCCCCGGGACAGGGTTATGAAAAACTGTTTTTT.

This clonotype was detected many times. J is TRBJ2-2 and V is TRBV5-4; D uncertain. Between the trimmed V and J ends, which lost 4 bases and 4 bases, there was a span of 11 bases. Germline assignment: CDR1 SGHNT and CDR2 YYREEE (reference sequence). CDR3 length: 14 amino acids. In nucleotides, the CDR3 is TGTGCCAGCAGCACCTCTACGTCCACCGGGGAGCTGTTTTTT. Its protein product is CASSTSTSTGELFF.

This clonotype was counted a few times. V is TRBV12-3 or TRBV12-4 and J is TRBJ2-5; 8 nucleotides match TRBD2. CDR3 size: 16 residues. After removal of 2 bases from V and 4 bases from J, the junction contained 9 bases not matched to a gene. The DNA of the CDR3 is TGTGCCAGCAGTTTATTTGTCGGGGGGGTAATAGAGACCCAGTACTTC. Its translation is CASSLFVGGVIETQYF.

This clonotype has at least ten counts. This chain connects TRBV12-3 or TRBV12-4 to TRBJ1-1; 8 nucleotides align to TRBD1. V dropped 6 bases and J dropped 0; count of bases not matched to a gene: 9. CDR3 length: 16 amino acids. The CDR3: CASSRRQGPMNTEAFF. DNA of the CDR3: TGTGCCAGCAGCCGTCGACAGGGGCCCATGAACACTGAAGCTTTCTTT.

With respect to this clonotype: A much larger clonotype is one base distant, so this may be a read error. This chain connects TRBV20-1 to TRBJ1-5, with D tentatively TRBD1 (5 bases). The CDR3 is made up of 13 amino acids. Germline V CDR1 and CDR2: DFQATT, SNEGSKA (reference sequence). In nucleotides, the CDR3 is TGCAGTACTAGCCGGGGGTTTAATCAGCCCCAGCATTTT. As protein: CSTSRGFNQPQHF.

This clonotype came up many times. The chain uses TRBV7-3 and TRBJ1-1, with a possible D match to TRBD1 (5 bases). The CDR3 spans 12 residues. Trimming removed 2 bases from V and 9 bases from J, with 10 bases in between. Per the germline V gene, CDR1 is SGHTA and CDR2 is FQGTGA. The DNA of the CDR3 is TGTGCCAGCAGCTTACCCCGGGGCCAAGCTTTCTTT. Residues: CASSLPRGQAFF.

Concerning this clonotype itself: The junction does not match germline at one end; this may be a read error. The CDR3 DNA follows: TGTGCCGGCAGTGTGACAAGGCTGAACACTGAAGCTTTCTTT. It translates to CAGSVTRLNTEAFF. J is TRBJ1-1 and V is TRBV6-1; D not resolved. From germline, CDR1 is MNHNS and CDR2 SASEGT. The CDR3 covers 14 residues.

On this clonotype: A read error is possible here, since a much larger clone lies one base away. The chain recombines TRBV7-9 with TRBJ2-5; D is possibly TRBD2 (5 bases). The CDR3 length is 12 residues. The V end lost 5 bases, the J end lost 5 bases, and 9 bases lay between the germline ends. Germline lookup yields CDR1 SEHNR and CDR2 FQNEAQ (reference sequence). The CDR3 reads CASSQRGETQYF. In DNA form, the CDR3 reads TGTGCCAGCAGCCAGAGAGGGGAGACCCAGTACTTC.

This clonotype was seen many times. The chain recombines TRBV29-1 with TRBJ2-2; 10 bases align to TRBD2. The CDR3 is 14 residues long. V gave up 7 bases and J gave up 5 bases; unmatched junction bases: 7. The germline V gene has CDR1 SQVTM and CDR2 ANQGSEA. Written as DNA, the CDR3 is TGCAGCGGATTACGAGCGGGGGGGACCGGGGAGCTGTTTTTT. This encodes CSGLRAGGTGELFF.

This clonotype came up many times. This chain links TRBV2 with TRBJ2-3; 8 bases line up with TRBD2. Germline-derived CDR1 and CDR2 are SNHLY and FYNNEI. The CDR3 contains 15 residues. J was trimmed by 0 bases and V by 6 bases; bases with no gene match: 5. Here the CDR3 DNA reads TGTGCCAGCAGGTCGACTAGCGCAAGCACAGATACGCAGTATTTT. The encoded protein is CASRSTSASTDTQYF. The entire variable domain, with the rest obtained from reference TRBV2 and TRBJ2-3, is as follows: EPEVTQTPSHQVTQMGQEVILRCVPISNHLYFYWYRQILGQKVEFLVSFYNNEISEKSEIFDDQFSVERPDGSNFTLKIRSTKLEDSAMYFCASRSTSASTDTQYFGPGTRLTVL.

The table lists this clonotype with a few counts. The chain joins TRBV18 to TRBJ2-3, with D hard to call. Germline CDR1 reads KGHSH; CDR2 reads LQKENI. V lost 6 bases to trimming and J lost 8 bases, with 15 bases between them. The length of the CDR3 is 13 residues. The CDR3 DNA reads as TGTGCCAGCTCCCGCGACCCTGCCGGTACGCAGTATTTT. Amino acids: CASSRDPAGTQYF.

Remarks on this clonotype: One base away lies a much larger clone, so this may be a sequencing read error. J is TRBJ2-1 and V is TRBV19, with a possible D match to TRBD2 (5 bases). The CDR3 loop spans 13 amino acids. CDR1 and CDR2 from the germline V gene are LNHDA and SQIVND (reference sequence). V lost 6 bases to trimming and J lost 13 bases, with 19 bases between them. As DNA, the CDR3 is TGTGCCAGTAGGGGGTTCGGGAAAGAGACCCAGTTCTTC. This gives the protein CASRGFGKETQFF.

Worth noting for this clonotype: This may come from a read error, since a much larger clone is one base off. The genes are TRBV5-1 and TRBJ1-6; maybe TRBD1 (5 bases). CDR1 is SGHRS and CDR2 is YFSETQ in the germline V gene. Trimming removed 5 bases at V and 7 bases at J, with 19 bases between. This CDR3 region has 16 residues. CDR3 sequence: CASSTTAGTKNSPLHF. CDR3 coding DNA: TGCGCCAGCAGTACAACAGCCGGGACGAAGAATTCACCCCTCCACTTT.

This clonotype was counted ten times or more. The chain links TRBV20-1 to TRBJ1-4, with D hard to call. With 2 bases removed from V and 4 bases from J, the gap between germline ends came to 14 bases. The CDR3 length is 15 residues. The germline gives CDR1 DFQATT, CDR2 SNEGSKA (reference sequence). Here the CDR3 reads CSARMFARDNEKLFF. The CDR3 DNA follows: TGCAGTGCTAGAATGTTTGCGCGAGATAATGAAAAACTGTTTTTT.

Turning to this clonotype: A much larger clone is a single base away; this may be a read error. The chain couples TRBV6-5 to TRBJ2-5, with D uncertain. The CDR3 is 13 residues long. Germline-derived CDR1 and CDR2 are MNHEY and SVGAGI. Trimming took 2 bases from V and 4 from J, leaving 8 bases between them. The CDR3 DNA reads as TGTGCCAGCAGTTACCCGACGGGAGAGACCCAGTACTTC. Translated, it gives CASSYPTGETQYF.

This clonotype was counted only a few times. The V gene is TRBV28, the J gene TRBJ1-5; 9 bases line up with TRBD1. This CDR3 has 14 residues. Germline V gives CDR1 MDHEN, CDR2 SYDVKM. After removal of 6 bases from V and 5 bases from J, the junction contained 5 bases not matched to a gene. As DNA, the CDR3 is TGTGCCAGCAGGTCGGACAGGGGACATCAGCCCCAGCATTTT. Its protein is CASRSDRGHQPQHF.

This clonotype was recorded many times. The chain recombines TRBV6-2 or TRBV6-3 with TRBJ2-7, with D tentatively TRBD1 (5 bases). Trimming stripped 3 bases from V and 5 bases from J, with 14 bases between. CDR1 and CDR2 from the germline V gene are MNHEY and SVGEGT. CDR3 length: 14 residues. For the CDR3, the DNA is TGTGCCAGCAGTTATGGGCAGGGAACTCACGAGCAGTACTTC. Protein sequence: CASSYGQGTHEQYF.

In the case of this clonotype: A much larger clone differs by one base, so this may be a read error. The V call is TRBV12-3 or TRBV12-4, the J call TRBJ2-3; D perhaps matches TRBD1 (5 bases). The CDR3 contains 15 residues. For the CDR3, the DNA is TGTGTCAGCACCCGGACGGACATCTCCACAGATACGCAGTATTTT. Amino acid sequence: CVSTRTDISTDTQYF.

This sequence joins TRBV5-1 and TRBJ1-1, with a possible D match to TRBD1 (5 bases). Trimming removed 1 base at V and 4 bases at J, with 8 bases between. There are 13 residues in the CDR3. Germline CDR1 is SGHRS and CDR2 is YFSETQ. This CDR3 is CASSLMGGTEAFF. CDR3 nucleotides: TGCGCCAGCAGCTTGATGGGGGGCACTGAAGCTTTCTTT. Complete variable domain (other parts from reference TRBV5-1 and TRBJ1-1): KAGVTQTPRYLIKTRGQQVTLSCSPISGHRSVSWYQQTPGQGLQFLFEYFSETQRNKGNFPGRFSGRQFSNSRSEMNVSTLELGDSALYLCASSLMGGTEAFFGQGTRLTVV.

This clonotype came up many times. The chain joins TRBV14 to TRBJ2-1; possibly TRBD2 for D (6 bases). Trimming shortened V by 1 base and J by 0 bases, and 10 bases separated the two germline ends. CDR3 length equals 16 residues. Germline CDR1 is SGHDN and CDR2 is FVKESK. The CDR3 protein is CASSQVAGSSYNEQFF. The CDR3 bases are TGTGCCAGCAGCCAAGTGGCGGGGAGCTCCTACAATGAGCAGTTCTTC.

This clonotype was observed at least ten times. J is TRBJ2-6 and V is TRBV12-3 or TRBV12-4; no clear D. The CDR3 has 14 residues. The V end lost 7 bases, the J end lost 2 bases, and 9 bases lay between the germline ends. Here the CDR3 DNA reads TGTGCCAGCAATCGGTATCCTGGGGCCAACGTCCTGACTTTC. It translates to CASNRYPGANVLTF.

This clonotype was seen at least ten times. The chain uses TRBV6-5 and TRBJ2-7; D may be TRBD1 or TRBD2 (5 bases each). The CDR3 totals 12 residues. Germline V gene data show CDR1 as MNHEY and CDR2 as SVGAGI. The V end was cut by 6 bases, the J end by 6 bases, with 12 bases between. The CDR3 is CASSPGPAEQYF. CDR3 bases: TGTGCCAGCAGCCCGGGACCCGCCGAGCAGTACTTC.